Below, 2 T cell receptor beta chains from the same sample are listed, as sequenced in a study of blood T cell repertoires in COVID-19. Measured with immunoSEQ multiplex PCR; TCRdb has only the in-frame clones, and not every one. The sample holds around 310,000 clones; 80% to 95% are singletons and the top ten take roughly 7%. The sample comprised peripheral blood. The source is a woman aged 25 to 39 with COVID-19, enrolled during active disease.

CDR3: CASIGQGTYNEQFF. As DNA, the CDR3 is TGTGCCAGCATAGGTCAGGGAACCTACAATGAGCAGTTCTTC. J is TRBJ2-1 and V is TRBV6-6, with a possible D match to TRBD1 (5 bases). With 7 bases removed from V and 2 bases from J, the gap between germline ends came to 12 bases. The CDR3 has 14 amino acids. Germline lookup yields CDR1 MNHNY and CDR2 SVGAGI (reference sequence).

This sequence joins TRBV28 and TRBJ1-4; perhaps TRBD1 as D (5 bases). The CDR3 totals 16 residues. Germline CDR1 is MDHEN and CDR2 is SYDVKM. The V and J ends lost 6 bases and 1 base respectively, with 15 bases between them. CDR3 DNA sequence: TGTGCCAGCAGCCCCGGGGGATCGGGAACTAATGAAAAACTGTTTTTT. Residues: CASSPGGSGTNEKLFF.